Below are 13 T cell receptor beta chains sequenced from a single sample in a study of prognosis after radiotherapy for stage I lung cancer. Starting from genomic DNA, TCR beta CDR3 was amplified through two-round multiplex PCR. Primers targeting each individual TRBV and TRBJ gene were applied in first-round PCR. A single record per CDR3 protein comes from TCRdb applying MiXCR to the multiplex PCR reads. The table records about 35,000 distinct CDR3 sequences, more than 30% of them present only once. Sequenced material: PBMCs, taken before or after stereotactic body radiation therapy (not recorded which). The receptor source for this set is a donor at least 50 years old with non-small cell lung cancer.

This clonotype was found many times. The V and J genes are TRBV20-1 and TRBJ2-1, with 10 bases matching TRBD2. Per the germline V gene, CDR1 is DFQATT and CDR2 is SNEGSKA (reference sequence). The CDR3 has 14 amino acids. Trimming took 1 base from V and 9 from J; bases not matched to a gene: 6. As DNA, the CDR3 is TGCAGTGCTAGAGGGACTAGCGGTGGAATTGAGCAGTTCTTC. Encoded protein: CSARGTSGGIEQFF.

This clonotype was seen many times. This chain uses TRBV12-3 or TRBV12-4 with TRBJ2-7; 9 nucleotides align to TRBD1. This CDR3 has 14 amino acids. With 7 bases clipped from V and 5 bases from J, the junction kept 9 bases outside the gene matches. CDR3 sequence: CASTSWDREHEQYF. As DNA, the CDR3 is TGTGCCAGCACCTCCTGGGACAGGGAACACGAGCAGTACTTC.

This clonotype was found many times. The chain uses TRBV12-3 or TRBV12-4 and TRBJ1-3; unclear D gene. The CDR3 has 12 amino acids. The V end lost 8 bases, the J end lost 7 bases, and 12 bases lay between the germline ends. In DNA form, the CDR3 reads TGTGCCAGCTCCCCAAGCCCCAACACCATATATTTT. Protein product: CASSPSPNTIYF.

On this clonotype: This probably arose from a read error, given a far larger clone one base away. CDR3 region: CASSGEYSAYGYTF. The CDR3 coding sequence is TGTGCCAGCAGTGGAGAGTACAGCGCTTATGGCTACACCTTC. J is TRBJ1-2 and V is TRBV6-9; no clear D. CDR3 length: 14 residues. Germline V gene data show CDR1 as MNHGY and CDR2 as SVAAGI. The V gene lost 5 bases and the J gene lost 5 bases, with 15 bases spanning the gap.

Many counts were recorded for this clonotype. The J gene is TRBJ1-1, the V gene TRBV6-5; the match to TRBD1 covers 7 bases. The length of the CDR3 is 16 residues. J lost 8 bases, V lost 0 bases, and 12 bases had no gene match. Germline CDR1 and CDR2: MNHEY and SVGAGI. This chain's CDR3 is CASSYSMSGTEGEAFF. The CDR3 nucleotides read TGTGCCAGCAGTTACTCGATGTCCGGGACAGAGGGAGAAGCTTTCTTT.

The chain is built from TRBV6-1 and TRBJ1-2, with 7 bases identical to TRBD1. V lost 6 bases to trimming and J lost 4 bases; unmatched junction nucleotides: 8. The CDR3 spans 14 residues. Germline values: CDR1 MNHNS, CDR2 SASEGT. CDR3 residues: CASSKTGKIYGYTF. The CDR3 DNA reads TGTGCCAGCAGCAAGACAGGGAAGATCTATGGCTACACCTTC.

This clonotype has ten or more counts. The chain combines TRBV19 with TRBJ1-5; D remains unclear. This CDR3 has 15 amino acids. Germline V gene data show CDR1 as LNHDA and CDR2 as SQIVND (reference sequence). V was pared by 5 bases and J by 4 bases, with 15 bases between. The CDR3 bases are TGTGCCAGTAGTTTTGGGTTTAGAGAAAATCAGCCCCAGCATTTT. Translation gives CASSFGFRENQPQHF. Based on the CDR3 plus reference TRBV19 and TRBJ1-5, the full variable domain is DGGITQSPKYLFRKEGQNVTLSCEQNLNHDAMYWYRQDPGQGLRLIYYSQIVNDFQKGDIAEGYSVSREKKESFPLTVTSAQKNPTAFYLCASSFGFRENQPQHFGDGTRLSIL.

Points on this clonotype: A much larger clone differs from this one at a single base, so this may be a read error. The chain is built from TRBV5-5 and TRBJ1-5; D is uncertain. The length of the CDR3 is 13 residues. Germline V gene lookup returns CDR1 SGHKS and CDR2 YYEKEE (reference sequence). Between the trimmed V and J ends, which lost 4 bases and 6 bases, there was a span of 11 bases. CDR3 sequence reads: CASSLVTLQPQHF. The CDR3 nucleotides read TGTGCCAGCAGCCTTGTGACACTTCAGCCCCAGCATTTT.

The V call is TRBV7-2, the J call TRBJ2-7, with D uncertain. The germline V gene encodes CDR1 SGHTA and CDR2 FQGNSA. This CDR3 is 16 amino acids long. V lost 4 bases and J lost 1, with 17 bases in between. The CDR3 sequence: CASSSLGASNSYEQYF. In DNA, the CDR3 is TGTGCCAGCAGCTCATTAGGTGCGTCGAATTCCTACGAGCAGTACTTC. Complete variable domain (other parts from reference TRBV7-2 and TRBJ2-7): GAGVSQSPSNKVTEKGKDVELRCDPISGHTALYWYRQSLGQGLEFLIYFQGNSAPDKSGLPSDRFSAERTGGSVSTLTIQRTQQEDSAVYLCASSSLGASNSYEQYFGPGTRLTVT.

This clonotype has ten or more counts. The gene calls are TRBV6-1 and TRBJ1-4, with 7 bases aligning to TRBD1. This CDR3 comprises 14 residues. In germline, CDR1 is MNHNS, CDR2 SASEGT. Unmatched junction bases numbered 10, after V lost 7 bases and J lost 8 bases. The CDR3 region is CASILDRDEEKLFF. DNA for the CDR3: TGTGCCAGCATCCTCGACAGGGACGAAGAAAAACTGTTTTTT.

On this clonotype: One junction end disagrees with the germline gene, perhaps due to a read error. This chain connects TRBV6-9 to TRBJ1-6, with unresolved D. CDR1 MNHGY and CDR2 SVAAGI come from the germline V gene. CDR3 length equals 20 residues. CDR3 region: CASGYVKSGCLSSYNSPLHF. As DNA, the CDR3 is TGTGCCAGCGGTTATGTAAAATCGGGATGTCTCAGCTCCTATAATTCACCCCTCCACTTT.

Ten or more counts support this clonotype. V usage is TRBV11-3 and J usage is TRBJ2-2; 7 nucleotides agree with TRBD1. Germline V gene lookup returns CDR1 SGHNT and CDR2 YENEEA. This CDR3 has 16 residues. V shed 3 bases and J 4 bases; nucleotides not matched to a gene: 8. In DNA form, the CDR3 reads TGTGCCAGCAGCTTTTCAGGGGCAGGGGGCACCGGGGAGCTGTTTTTT. The encoded protein is CASSFSGAGGTGELFF.

This clonotype occurred many times. The V and J genes are TRBV12-3 or TRBV12-4 and TRBJ2-7, with 8 bases matching TRBD1. V shed 7 bases, J shed 5 bases, and the junction held 10 bases outside the gene matches. The CDR3 spans 14 residues. In DNA, the CDR3 is TGTGCCAGCACCGAGGACAGGGAGGCTCACGAGCAGTACTTC. Protein: CASTEDREAHEQYF.